The 22 T cell receptor beta chains in this list originate from one sample, sequenced in a study of beta chain features in type 1 diabetes. Findings and limits, study-wide: Moderately but significantly shorter TCRB CDR3s were found in Type 1 diabetes patients in all four CD4+ subsets.

Since all of the isolated RNA was reverse transcribed, expressed TCRB transcripts were what got sequenced. Some clones are missing from TCRdb's copy, which holds only in-frame ones; the method was immunoSEQ multiplex PCR. The profile shows 250,000 to 350,000 clones, roughly an eighth of them singletons. The antigens of these receptors remain unknown. Material: naive CD4+ T cells from blood. Receptors originate from a man in his thirties or forties with type 1 diabetes.

This chain connects TRBV29-1 to TRBJ1-4, with TRBD1 identical over 7 bases. Trimming took 6 bases from V and 5 from J; bases not matched to a gene: 9. The CDR3 length is 14 residues. Germline assignment: CDR1 SQVTM and CDR2 ANQGSEA. The chain's CDR3 is CSVALWDRNEKLFF. The CDR3 bases are TGCAGCGTGGCCTTGTGGGACAGAAATGAAAAACTGTTTTTT.

In this sample, this clone turned up a few times. This chain connects TRBV11-1 to TRBJ2-7; TRBD2 is a possible D gene (7 bases). The CDR3 has 13 amino acids. V lost 1 base to trimming and J lost 7 bases, with 11 bases between them. The germline V gene has CDR1 SGHAT and CDR2 FQDESV (reference sequence). The CDR3 DNA reads as TGTGCCAGCAGCTTAGAGGGGGGACTAGAGCAGTACTTC. It specifies CASSLEGGLEQYF.

This clone has more than one count but fewer than ten. This sequence joins TRBV15 and TRBJ1-5; 7 positions agree with TRBD1. V shed 5 bases, J shed 2 bases, and the junction held 6 bases outside the gene matches. The CDR3 extends over 15 amino acids. Germline lookup yields CDR1 LNHNV and CDR2 YYDKDF (reference sequence). The CDR3 DNA reads as TGTGCCACCAGCCCCCAGGGGGACGGCAATCAGCCCCAGCATTTT. Its protein is CATSPQGDGNQPQHF. Based on the CDR3 plus reference TRBV15 and TRBJ1-5, the full variable domain is DAMVIQNPRYQVTQFGKPVTLSCSQTLNHNVMYWYQQKSSQAPKLLFHYYDKDFNNEADTPDNFQSRRPNTSFCFLDIRSPGLGDTAMYLCATSPQGDGNQPQHFGDGTRLSIL.

The chain's CDR3 is CASSFARSEEQYF. Written as DNA, the CDR3 is TGTGCCAGCAGCTTCGCGCGGTCGGAGGAGCAGTACTTC. The rearrangement uses TRBV7-9 and TRBJ2-7; D not certain. Germline CDR1 and CDR2: SEHNR and FQNEAQ (reference sequence). V lost 3 bases and J lost 7, with 13 bases in between. The CDR3 is 13 residues long.

This clone turned up a few times. The chain is built from TRBV5-8 and TRBJ1-5; D gene unclear. Looked up from germline, CDR1 is SGHTS and CDR2 is YDEGEE. The ends were cut back, 4 bases at V and 0 bases at J, with 8 bases in the middle. The CDR3 is 14 amino acids. The CDR3 sequence is CASSRQDSNQPQHF. The DNA for the CDR3 is TGTGCCAGCAGCCGGCAGGATAGCAATCAGCCCCAGCATTTT.

The chain joins TRBV4-2 to TRBJ2-6; TRBD1 might be the D (5 bases). Germline V gene data show CDR1 as LGHNA and CDR2 as YNFKEQ. This CDR3 region has 17 residues. Trimming stripped 1 base from V and 1 base from J, with 11 bases between. For the CDR3, the DNA is TGTGCCAGCAGCCAAGGGGGCCAGGGATCTGGGGCCAACGTCCTGACTTTC. Its protein is CASSQGGQGSGANVLTF.

This clone was picked up a small number of times. V usage is TRBV7-2 and J usage is TRBJ2-7, with 10 bases matching TRBD2. Germline trimming cut 5 bases from V and 1 base from J; bases unmatched to any gene: 8. Germline V gives CDR1 SGHTA, CDR2 FQGNSA. This CDR3 is built from 16 residues. The CDR3 is CASSTTWTSGSYEQYF. Written as DNA, the CDR3 is TGTGCCAGCAGCACCACGTGGACTAGCGGTTCCTACGAGCAGTACTTC.

This clone appeared a few times. The CDR3 sequence: CATRLAGEIGKGELFF. The CDR3 DNA reads as TGTGCCACCCGACTAGCGGGAGAAATAGGGAAGGGGGAGCTGTTTTTT. The chain carries TRBV6-6 and TRBJ2-2; 12 nucleotides match TRBD2. The germline V gene encodes CDR1 MNHNY and CDR2 SVGAGI (reference sequence). V shed 10 bases, J shed 8 bases, and the junction held 14 bases outside the gene matches. The CDR3 is 16 residues long.

A few counts support this clone. J is TRBJ2-7 and V is TRBV5-1, with 12 bases matching TRBD2. Germline CDR1 SGHRS, CDR2 YFSETQ. The CDR3 extends over 15 amino acids. V shed 4 bases and J 1 base; nucleotides not matched to a gene: 3. The CDR3, as DNA: TGCGCCAGCAGCCAAACTAGCGGGAGGTCCTACGAGCAGTACTTC. Protein sequence: CASSQTSGRSYEQYF.

This clone was detected only a few times. The rearrangement links TRBV9 to TRBJ2-7; 8 positions match TRBD2. Germline V gene sequence: CDR1 SGDLS, CDR2 YYNGEE. Unmatched junction bases numbered 7, after V lost 5 bases and J lost 3 bases. The CDR3 is made up of 14 amino acids. The CDR3 DNA reads as TGTGCCAGCAGTAGACTAGCGATTGGCTACGAGCAGTACTTC. Its translation: CASSRLAIGYEQYF.

This clone turned up a few times. The V call is TRBV28, the J call TRBJ1-1; no definite D call. Trimming pared 2 bases from V and 8 bases from J, leaving 12 bases between. CDR1 MDHEN and CDR2 SYDVKM come from the germline V gene. This CDR3 region has 13 residues. The DNA of the CDR3 is TGTGCCAGCAGTTTAGGCCAGCCTAGAGAAGCTTTCTTT. It codes for CASSLGQPREAFF.

The sample holds a few counts of this clone. V usage is TRBV28 and J usage is TRBJ2-7; 9 positions match TRBD2. Germline V gene data show CDR1 as MDHEN and CDR2 as SYDVKM. The CDR3 has 15 amino acids. The V segment lost 7 bases and the J segment 0 bases; nucleotides outside the gene matches: 7. The DNA for the CDR3 is TGTGCCAGCACCTATTCTAGCGGGAACTCCTACGAGCAGTACTTC. Translated, it gives CASTYSSGNSYEQYF.

This rearrangement joins TRBV4-3 to TRBJ2-1, with D hard to call. There are 16 residues in the CDR3. Germline V gene sequence: CDR1 LGHNA, CDR2 YSLEER. V shed 3 bases and J shed 0 bases, with 12 bases lying between them. The CDR3 DNA sequence: TGCGCCAGCAGCCACAGGCTTTTTAGCTCCTACAATGAGCAGTTCTTC. It encodes CASSHRLFSSYNEQFF.

The chain has TRBV18 and TRBJ1-1, with D unclear. Trimming removed 3 bases at V and 3 bases at J, with 14 bases between. This CDR3 is built from 15 residues. Germline V gene sequence: CDR1 KGHSH, CDR2 LQKENI. The CDR3 spells CASSPRWLRDTEAFF. DNA for the CDR3: TGTGCCAGCTCACCCCGTTGGTTACGGGACACTGAAGCTTTCTTT.

This chain links TRBV5-1 with TRBJ1-4; D is uncertain. Trimming removed 0 bases at V and 0 bases at J, with 6 bases between. From germline, CDR1 is SGHRS and CDR2 YFSETQ. The CDR3 has 15 residues. The CDR3 reads CASSLVQATNEKLFF. CDR3 coding DNA: TGCGCCAGCAGCTTGGTCCAGGCAACTAATGAAAAACTGTTTTTT.

V is TRBV2 and J is TRBJ2-1; TRBD2 matches at 11 bases. V was clipped by 7 bases and J by 5 bases; unmatched bases: 4. The CDR3 is 14 residues long. Germline CDR1 is SNHLY and CDR2 is FYNNEI. CDR3 protein: CASNRLAGHNEQFF. CDR3 bases: TGTGCCAGCAACCGACTAGCGGGACACAATGAGCAGTTCTTC.

The genes are TRBV10-3 and TRBJ2-7, with 7 nucleotides matching TRBD2. J was trimmed by 2 bases and V by 2 bases; bases with no gene match: 6. This CDR3 contains 15 residues. From germline, CDR1 is ENHRY and CDR2 SYGVKD. In DNA form, the CDR3 reads TGTGCCATCAGTGAGGATGGCGGGAGAGCCTACGAGCAGTACTTC. The encoded protein is CAISEDGGRAYEQYF.

This clone was seen only a few times. The V and J genes are TRBV27 and TRBJ2-1; unclear D gene. Germline V gives CDR1 MNHEY, CDR2 SMNVEV (reference sequence). The ends were cut back, 5 bases at V and 3 bases at J, with 17 bases in the middle. The CDR3 length is 16 residues. The CDR3 nucleotides are TGTGCCAGCAGTCCGACCATTAGCAGATTCTACAATGAGCAGTTCTTC. Protein sequence: CASSPTISRFYNEQFF.

This clone has only a few counts. This chain joins TRBV6-5 and TRBJ2-7; 9 nucleotides line up with TRBD1. The junction had 7 bases not matched to a gene; V was cut back by 3 bases and J by 1 base. This CDR3 spans 16 amino acids. The germline gives CDR1 MNHEY, CDR2 SVGAGI. DNA of the CDR3: TGTGCCAGCAGTTATCCCTCGGACAGGGGATCCTACGAGCAGTACTTC. It specifies CASSYPSDRGSYEQYF.

This clone was counted only a few times. The chain employs TRBV7-2 and TRBJ2-3, with 7 positions matching TRBD2. With 5 bases clipped from V and 5 bases from J, the junction kept 7 bases outside the gene matches. Germline values: CDR1 SGHTA, CDR2 FQGNSA. The CDR3 contains 14 residues. The CDR3 loop reads CASSDYGRLDTQYF. CDR3 in DNA: TGTGCCAGCAGCGATTACGGGAGGTTAGATACGCAGTATTTT.

This clone was counted between two and nine times. The rearrangement links TRBV4-3 to TRBJ2-7; TRBD2 matches at 9 bases. The CDR3 is made up of 17 amino acids. The J segment lost 5 bases and the V segment lost 0 bases, leaving 11 bases of the junction unmatched. Germline V gene lookup returns CDR1 LGHNA and CDR2 YSLEER. CDR3 amino acids: CASSQDNGGRASHEQYF. CDR3 nucleotide sequence: TGCGCCAGCAGCCAAGATAACGGCGGGAGGGCGTCCCACGAGCAGTACTTC.

This clone was seen a handful of times. Other DNA sequences in the same sample also yield this CDR3. The chain combines TRBV7-3 with TRBJ2-2; no clear D gene. There are 12 residues in the CDR3. V was cut by 5 bases and J by 1 base, with 2 bases left in between. Germline CDR1 reads SGHTA; CDR2 reads FQGTGA. This chain's CDR3 is CASSLNTGELFF. CDR3 bases: TGTGCCAGCAGCCTGAACACCGGGGAGCTGTTTTTT.